The entry that follows covers one T cell receptor (beta chain) sequence. Its target is not known. The data derive from a study of vaccination effects on CD4 cells after COVID-19. The overall study: Two doses of either BNT162b2 or mRNA-1273 were given to each participant. Findings and caveats of the study: Healthy vaccinees showed cross-reactivity with common cold coronaviruses in only 1 of 255 vaccine-induced clones.

The repertoire was sequenced with immunoSEQ multiplex PCR; TCRdb's copy has only in-frame clones and lacks some. Among around 71,000 clones, about 65% were seen once, and the ten largest hold over 4%. Antigen-specific CD4+ T cells were first expanded with viral peptide pools by the ViraFEST assay and only then sequenced. Culture proceeded for 10 days, and CD4+ T cells were then isolated. Each vaccine recipient was nucleocapsid antibody negative and had no prior SARS-CoV-2 infection. Wells containing two million PBMC each were cultured with 9 to 10 IU/ml IL-2 and 7.5 to 10 ug/ml peptides. Cultures got half-medium changes with IL-2 on days 3 and 7. Germline V gene lookup returns CDR1 SGHKS and CDR2 YYEKEE (reference sequence). With 4 bases clipped from V and 4 bases from J, the junction kept 5 bases outside the gene matches. This CDR3 is built from 16 residues.

The TCR originated in a human donor who received a COVID-19 vaccine. The starting material was CD4+ T cells from PBMCs cultured with HCoV-OC43 spike peptides, obtained before COVID-19 vaccination. Subset given: HCoV-OC43 spike overlapping peptide pool stimulation. V usage is TRBV5-5 and J usage is TRBJ2-1; 13 nucleotides align to TRBD2. Here the CDR3 reads CASSPGLAGVYNEQFF. DNA for the CDR3: TGTGCCAGCAGCCCTGGACTAGCGGGGGTTTACAATGAGCAGTTCTTC.